The 12 T cell receptor beta chains presented below share a single source sample, sequenced in a study of blood T cell repertoires in COVID-19. This table comes from immunoSEQ multiplex PCR, and its TCRdb copy is limited to in-frame clones, with some not included. The sample has 56,000 or so clones, 89% seen once. Material: peripheral blood. These receptors were taken from an older woman with COVID-19, enrolled during active disease.

The chain carries TRBV30 and TRBJ1-5; a possible D gene is TRBD1 (6 bases). Trimming took 2 bases from V and 3 from J, leaving 11 bases between them. The CDR3 totals 14 residues. Germline lookup yields CDR1 GTSNPN and CDR2 SVGIG (reference sequence). CDR3 sequence reads: CAWSPQGYNQPQHF. In DNA form, the CDR3 reads TGTGCCTGGAGTCCTCAGGGGTACAATCAGCCCCAGCATTTT.

This clone is a singleton in its sample. CDR3 protein: CASSSTGTAIYNEQFF. Written as DNA, the CDR3 is TGTGCCAGCAGCTCCACCGGGACAGCGATATACAATGAGCAGTTCTTC. This chain uses TRBV9 with TRBJ2-1; TRBD1 matches at 7 bases. The V gene's germline CDR1 is SGDLS and CDR2 YYNGEE. The V gene end was trimmed by 4 bases and the J gene end by 4 bases; junction bases not matched to a gene: 11. CDR3 length: 16 residues.

V usage is TRBV9 and J usage is TRBJ2-1; 15 positions agree with TRBD2. Germline assignment: CDR1 SGDLS and CDR2 YYNGEE. CDR3 length: 18 amino acids. With V trimmed by 3 bases and J by 2 bases, 6 bases remained unmatched. CDR3 sequence: CASSAPGLAGGPYNEQFF. In DNA, the CDR3 is TGTGCCAGCAGCGCCCCGGGACTAGCGGGAGGACCCTACAATGAGCAGTTCTTC.

This clone was counted a single time. The chain links TRBV13 to TRBJ1-1; D perhaps matches TRBD1 (6 bases). There are 13 residues in the CDR3. Germline CDR1 reads PRHDT; CDR2 reads FYEKMQ (reference sequence). Trimming stripped 0 bases from V and 6 bases from J, with 8 bases between. Written as DNA, the CDR3 is TGTGCCAGCAGCTTAGGCCACAGGGCTGAAGCTTTCTTT. Its protein is CASSLGHRAEAFF.

The chain uses TRBV19 and TRBJ1-2, with 8 bases identical to TRBD1. The germline CDR1 and CDR2 sequences are LNHDA and SQIVND (reference sequence). J lost 8 bases, V lost 5 bases, and 7 bases had no gene match. The CDR3 spans 13 residues. DNA for the CDR3: TGTGCCAGTAGTCGACAGGGGCTTAGAGGCTACACCTTC. Translating it yields CASSRQGLRGYTF.

The J gene is TRBJ2-5, the V gene TRBV5-4; the match to TRBD2 covers 11 bases. Trimming cost V 0 bases and J 2 bases; bases outside gene matches: 3. The CDR3 totals 16 residues. The germline V gene has CDR1 SGHNT and CDR2 YYREEE (reference sequence). The CDR3 here is CASSLVSSGGQETQYF. CDR3 DNA: TGTGCCAGCAGCTTGGTGTCTAGCGGGGGGCAAGAGACCCAGTACTTC.

This clone has a handful of counts. The rearrangement links TRBV7-9 to TRBJ1-6; TRBD1 matches at 7 bases. This CDR3 region has 17 residues. V lost 5 bases, J lost 9 bases, and 16 bases stayed unmatched. Germline loops: CDR1 SEHNR, CDR2 FQNEAQ (reference sequence). The CDR3 region has the DNA TGTGCCAGCAGCACGCACGACAGACAGGGAATGGGTTCACCCCTCCACTTT. It yields the protein CASSTHDRQGMGSPLHF.

V gene TRBV7-8 combines with J gene TRBJ1-2, with a weak D call TRBD1 (5 bases). Germline-derived CDR1 and CDR2 are SGHVS and FQNEAQ. V was trimmed by 5 bases and J by 3 bases, leaving 22 bases between them. This CDR3 comprises 17 residues. CDR3 bases: TGTGCCAGCAGCGTCCTGCCGGGGGGTCGGCGTGACTATGGCTACACCTTC. Protein: CASSVLPGGRRDYGYTF.

The rearrangement joins TRBV5-4 to TRBJ2-7; the D gene is possibly TRBD1 (7 bases). The CDR3 is 15 amino acids. Germline lookup yields CDR1 SGHNT and CDR2 YYREEE (reference sequence). The ends were cut back, 4 bases at V and 1 base at J, with 15 bases in the middle. CDR3 DNA: TGTGCCAGCAGCCTGGGACTGGACAGGTCCTACGAGCAGTACTTC. This gives the protein CASSLGLDRSYEQYF.

The chain is built from TRBV5-4 and TRBJ1-3; possibly TRBD1 for D (6 bases). Germline CDR1 reads SGHNT; CDR2 reads YYREEE (reference sequence). CDR3 length equals 16 residues. Trimming shortened V by 1 base and J by 3 bases, and 14 bases separated the two germline ends. The CDR3 DNA follows: TGTGCCAGCAGCTTGCCCCCAGGGGAAATTGGAAACACCATATATTTT. Translation gives CASSLPPGEIGNTIYF.

The V call is TRBV2, the J call TRBJ1-1; TRBD1 aligns across 9 bases. The CDR3 has 15 amino acids. Germline V CDR1 and CDR2: SNHLY, FYNNEI. J lost 9 bases, V lost 2 bases, and 10 bases had no gene match. CDR3 nucleotide sequence: TGTGCCAGCAGTGAATACCCGGGACAGGGAGGGCAAGCTTTCTTT. Translation gives CASSEYPGQGGQAFF.

The V and J genes are TRBV6-1 and TRBJ2-4; no firm D call. Germline values: CDR1 MNHNS, CDR2 SASEGT. The CDR3 loop spans 12 amino acids. The V end lost 1 base, the J end lost 13 bases, and 11 bases lay between the germline ends. The CDR3 DNA reads as TGTGCCAGCAGTGAAGGAAGCCTACTCCAGTACTTC. It is translated as CASSEGSLLQYF.